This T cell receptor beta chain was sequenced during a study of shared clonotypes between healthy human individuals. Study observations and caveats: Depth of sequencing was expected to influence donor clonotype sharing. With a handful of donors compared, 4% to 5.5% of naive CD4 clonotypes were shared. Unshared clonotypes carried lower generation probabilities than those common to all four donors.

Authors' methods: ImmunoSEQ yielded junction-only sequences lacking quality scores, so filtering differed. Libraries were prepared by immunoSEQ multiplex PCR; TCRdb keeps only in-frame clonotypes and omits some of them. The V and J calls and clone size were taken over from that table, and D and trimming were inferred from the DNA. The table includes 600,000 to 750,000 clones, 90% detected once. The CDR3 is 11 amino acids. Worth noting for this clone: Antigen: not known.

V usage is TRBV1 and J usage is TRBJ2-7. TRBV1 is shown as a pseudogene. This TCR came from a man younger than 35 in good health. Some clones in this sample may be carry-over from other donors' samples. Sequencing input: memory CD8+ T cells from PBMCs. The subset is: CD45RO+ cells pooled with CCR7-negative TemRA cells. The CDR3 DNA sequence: TGCACCAGCATTACAGAGGACGAGCAGTACTTC. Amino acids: CTSITEDEQYF.